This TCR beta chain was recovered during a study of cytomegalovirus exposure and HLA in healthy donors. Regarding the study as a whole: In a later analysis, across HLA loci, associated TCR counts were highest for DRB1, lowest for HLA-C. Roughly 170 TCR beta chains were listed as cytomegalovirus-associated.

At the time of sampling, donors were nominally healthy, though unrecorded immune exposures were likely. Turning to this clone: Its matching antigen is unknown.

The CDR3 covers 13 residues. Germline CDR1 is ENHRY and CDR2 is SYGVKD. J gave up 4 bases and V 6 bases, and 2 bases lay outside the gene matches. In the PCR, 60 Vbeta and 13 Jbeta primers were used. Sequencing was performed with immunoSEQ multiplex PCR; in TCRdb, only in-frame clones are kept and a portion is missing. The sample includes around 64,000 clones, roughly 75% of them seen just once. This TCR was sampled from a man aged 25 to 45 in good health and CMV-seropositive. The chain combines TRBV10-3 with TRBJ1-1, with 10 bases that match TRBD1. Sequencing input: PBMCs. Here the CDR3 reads CAIRGTGVTEAFF. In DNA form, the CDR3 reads TGTGCCATCAGAGGGACAGGGGTCACTGAAGCTTTCTTT.